These 7 T cell receptor beta chains were sequenced from one sample in a study of cytomegalovirus exposure and HLA in healthy donors. Amplification used 60 Vbeta primers and 13 Jbeta primers. The protocol was immunoSEQ multiplex PCR, while the TCRdb copy is restricted to in-frame clones and leaves out a portion. This repertoire shows over 150,000 clones, more than 60% found once; its top ten account for about 4.5%. The sequenced sample was PBMCs. All receptors come from a man in his forties in good health and CMV-seronegative.

V is TRBV2 and J is TRBJ2-1; a possible D gene is TRBD1 (5 bases). Germline V lookup: CDR1 SNHLY, CDR2 FYNNEI. The V end was cut by 10 bases, the J end by 8 bases, with 21 bases between. The CDR3 is 14 residues long. The CDR3 here is CATPGGELGDEQFF. CDR3 in DNA: TGTGCCACCCCCGGTGGTGAGCTAGGGGATGAGCAGTTCTTC.

This clone appeared once. V and J are TRBV5-1 and TRBJ2-2; possibly TRBD2 for D (5 bases). The V and J ends lost 5 bases and 1 base respectively, with 15 bases between them. The germline V gene has CDR1 SGHRS and CDR2 YFSETQ. The CDR3 extends over 16 amino acids. CDR3 sequence reads: CASSLPGLENTGELFF. The DNA of the CDR3 is TGCGCCAGCAGTCTCCCCGGACTGGAGAACACCGGGGAGCTGTTTTTT.

This chain joins TRBV30 and TRBJ2-2; D is uncertain. Germline loops: CDR1 GTSNPN, CDR2 SVGIG (reference sequence). Trimming pared 1 base from V and 3 bases from J, leaving 6 bases between. CDR3 length: 13 amino acids. CDR3 in DNA: TGTGCCTGGAGTGGCACACACACCGGGGAGCTGTTTTTT. Its translation: CAWSGTHTGELFF. Supplemented by reference TRBV30 and TRBJ2-2, the full variable domain reads SQTIHQWPATLVQPVGSPLSLECTVEGTSNPNLYWYRQAAGRGLQLLFYSVGIGQISSEVPQNLSASRPQDRQFILSSKKLLLSDSGFYLCAWSGTHTGELFFGEGSRLTVL.

As regards this clone: An end of the junction differs from the germline gene, which may be a read error. DNA for the CDR3: TGTTCCAGCAGCTTTTTTCAGGGGGCTTTCTACGAGCAGTACTTC. As protein: CSSSFFQGAFYEQYF. The chain has TRBV7-9 and TRBJ2-7; 8 bases are shared with TRBD1. Per the germline V gene, CDR1 is SEHNR and CDR2 is FQNEAQ (reference sequence). The CDR3 runs to 15 residues.

The chain employs TRBV18 and TRBJ2-3; 10 positions agree with TRBD1. The CDR3 is made up of 17 amino acids. The V segment lost 0 bases and the J segment 2 bases; nucleotides outside the gene matches: 5. The germline CDR1 and CDR2 sequences are KGHSH and LQKENI. The CDR3 reads CASSPPEGQGTTDTQYF. For the CDR3, the DNA is TGTGCCAGCTCACCACCGGAGGGACAGGGGACCACAGATACGCAGTATTTT.

This chain uses TRBV6-1 with TRBJ1-1, with D maybe TRBD1 (5 bases). This CDR3 has 14 residues. The germline CDR1 and CDR2 sequences are MNHNS and SASEGT. Trimming removed 8 bases at V and 5 bases at J, with 18 bases between. DNA of the CDR3: TGTGCCAGCCACACGCCATCGGGGGTTACTGAAGCTTTCTTT. As protein: CASHTPSGVTEAFF.

This clone has just a few counts. The CDR3 protein is CASSLETANTGELFF. CDR3 DNA sequence: TGCGCCAGCAGCTTGGAGACAGCGAACACCGGGGAGCTGTTTTTT. J is TRBJ2-2 and V is TRBV5-1; a possible D gene is TRBD1 (5 bases). V was cut by 0 bases and J by 0 bases, with 6 bases left in between. The germline CDR1 and CDR2 sequences are SGHRS and YFSETQ. The CDR3 runs to 15 residues.